This T cell receptor beta chain stems from a study of blood T cells in healthy people across ages. The study's findings and limits: Bulk PBMC profiling left naive and antigen-experienced comparisons inconclusive.

This clonotype was picked up many times. What it recognizes is unknown. A much larger clone is a single base away; this may be a read error. With a J-beta primer mix and a sample-barcoded 5' primer, a second PCR ran roughly 6 to 11 cycles. A template-switch adaptor that had 12 random nucleotides put a tag on each cDNA molecule. Any given sample supplied a minimum of 3 million CDR3-containing paired-end reads. In TCRdb, the 5' RACE reads were re-called with MiXCR into one record per CDR3 protein. There are some 1.1 million distinct CDR3 sequences in the sample; under 40% occur only once, and approximately 14% lies in the top ten. This CDR3 is 13 amino acids long. V gave up 4 bases and J gave up 4 bases, with 9 bases separating them.

The TCR originated in a man between 18 and 35 years old in good health. Sequenced sample: blood. V usage is TRBV12-3 or TRBV12-4 and J usage is TRBJ2-3, with D perhaps matching TRBD1 (5 bases). CDR3 bases: TGTGCCAGCAGTTGGGCAGGGTCAGATACGCAGTATTTT. Translated, it gives CASSWAGSDTQYF.